This entry lists 24 T cell receptor beta chains sequenced from one sample in a study of T cell responses to AZD1222 COVID-19 vaccine. Some clones are missing from TCRdb's copy, which holds only in-frame ones; the method was immunoSEQ multiplex PCR. The sample shows just over 150,000 clones, approximately 87% of them seen only once. The sample here was peripheral blood, taken 28 days after the second AZD1222 dose. Receptors were obtained from an adult who received the AZD1222 COVID-19 vaccine.

The chain combines TRBV28 with TRBJ1-2, with D maybe TRBD1 (6 bases). Looked up from germline, CDR1 is MDHEN and CDR2 is SYDVKM. The CDR3 length is 14 residues. The germline V and J ends were trimmed by 3 bases and 3 bases, with 11 bases remaining between them. Here the CDR3 reads CASSLRGMDYGYTF. CDR3 in DNA: TGTGCCAGCAGTTTGAGGGGGATGGACTATGGCTACACCTTC.

The gene calls are TRBV19 and TRBJ1-5; TRBD1 matches at 7 bases. Unmatched junction bases numbered 7, after V lost 5 bases and J lost 6 bases. The CDR3 contains 14 residues. The germline V gene has CDR1 LNHDA and CDR2 SQIVND (reference sequence). CDR3 in amino acids: CASSLQGGSQPQHF. CDR3 DNA: TGTGCCAGTAGTCTTCAGGGGGGGAGTCAGCCCCAGCATTTT.

The CDR3 sequence is CASSSLQGIGYGYTF. The CDR3 nucleotides read TGTGCCAGCAGCTCGTTACAGGGCATTGGCTATGGCTACACCTTC. This chain links TRBV11-2 with TRBJ1-2; the D gene is possibly TRBD1 (6 bases). The germline CDR1 and CDR2 sequences are SGHAT and FQNNGV. Trimming removed 4 bases at V and 4 bases at J, with 16 bases between. The CDR3 has 15 amino acids.

CDR3 DNA: TGCGCCAGCAGCCAACGTCTCGGGAACACCATATATTTT. Protein product: CASSQRLGNTIYF. The chain employs TRBV4-1 and TRBJ1-3; D is unresolved. The germline V and J ends were trimmed by 2 bases and 7 bases, with 9 bases remaining between them. From germline, CDR1 is MGHRA and CDR2 YSYEKL. This CDR3 spans 13 amino acids.

The chain uses TRBV5-1 and TRBJ2-3; 14 nucleotides line up with TRBD2. Germline CDR1 and CDR2: SGHRS and YFSETQ. CDR3 length equals 15 residues. The V and J ends lost 4 bases and 8 bases, in that order; junction bases with no gene match: 6. CDR3 DNA sequence: TGCGCCAGCAGCCCGGGACTAGCGGGAGTAAGTACGCAGTATTTT. Its translation is CASSPGLAGVSTQYF.

V is TRBV28 and J is TRBJ2-7; D ambiguous. The CDR3 totals 13 residues. V shed 6 bases and J shed 6 bases, with 15 bases lying between them. CDR1 MDHEN and CDR2 SYDVKM come from the germline V gene. The CDR3 sequence: CASSLPPPGEQYF. In DNA, the CDR3 is TGTGCCAGCAGCCTTCCCCCCCCTGGCGAGCAGTACTTC.

The V gene is TRBV19, the J gene TRBJ2-1; TRBD1 aligns across 9 bases. The CDR3 covers 15 residues. The V and J ends lost 5 bases and 2 bases, in that order; junction bases with no gene match: 4. Germline values: CDR1 LNHDA, CDR2 SQIVND (reference sequence). CDR3 bases: TGTGCCAGTAGTTTCGACAGGGGGGCCTACAATGAGCAGTTCTTC. This translates into CASSFDRGAYNEQFF.

The gene calls are TRBV28 and TRBJ2-2; the match to TRBD2 covers 8 bases. Trimming removed 6 bases from V and 5 bases from J; junction bases left unmatched: 8. The CDR3 runs to 15 residues. The germline CDR1 and CDR2 sequences are MDHEN and SYDVKM. CDR3 sequence (DNA): TGTGCCAGCAGCCAAGTTCAGCGGGGGACCGGGGAGCTGTTTTTT. Translated, it gives CASSQVQRGTGELFF.

This chain uses TRBV4-1 with TRBJ2-1, with 9 bases that match TRBD2. The germline V gene encodes CDR1 MGHRA and CDR2 YSYEKL. This CDR3 has 17 amino acids. The V gene end was trimmed by 1 base and the J gene end by 4 bases; junction bases not matched to a gene: 8. The CDR3 here is CASSQAPGAGGYNEQFF. The CDR3 DNA reads TGCGCCAGCAGCCAAGCCCCCGGGGCGGGAGGGTACAATGAGCAGTTCTTC.

This clone came up once. This chain connects TRBV7-2 to TRBJ2-1; 12 bases map to TRBD2. After removal of 2 bases from V and 3 bases from J, the junction contained 8 bases not matched to a gene. The V gene's germline CDR1 is SGHTA and CDR2 FQGNSA. The CDR3 has 18 amino acids. The CDR3 bases are TGTGCCAGCAGCTTAATTCTAGCGGGAGGGCCAATCTACAATGAGCAGTTCTTC. Residues: CASSLILAGGPIYNEQFF.

In this sample, this clone turned up once. This rearrangement joins TRBV5-4 to TRBJ2-3, with D perhaps matching TRBD2 (6 bases). The CDR3 contains 15 residues. Trimming shortened V by 4 bases and J by 6 bases, and 18 bases separated the two germline ends. CDR1 and CDR2 from the germline V gene are SGHNT and YYREEE (reference sequence). DNA for the CDR3: TGTGCCAGCAGCACGGGAGTAGTAGTTTTGGATACGCAGTATTTT. As protein: CASSTGVVVLDTQYF.

The gene calls are TRBV19 and TRBJ1-4; TRBD1 aligns across 8 bases. Trimming at V came to 8 bases and at J to 4 bases, leaving 9 bases not matched to a gene. This CDR3 comprises 15 residues. Germline CDR1 LNHDA, CDR2 SQIVND (reference sequence). The CDR3 bases are TGTGCCAGTTCGCTCCCACAGGGGGTTAATGAAAAACTGTTTTTT. Protein: CASSLPQGVNEKLFF.

The sample holds one count of this clone. V usage is TRBV19 and J usage is TRBJ2-1; D is uncertain. V lost 3 bases to trimming and J lost 12 bases, with 12 bases between them. The germline gives CDR1 LNHDA, CDR2 SQIVND (reference sequence). This CDR3 has 12 residues. In nucleotides, the CDR3 is TGTGCCAGTAGTATGAAAGGAAAGGGGCAGTTCTTC. Translating it yields CASSMKGKGQFF. Full variable domain (rest looked up from reference TRBV19 and TRBJ2-1): DGGITQSPKYLFRKEGQNVTLSCEQNLNHDAMYWYRQDPGQGLRLIYYSQIVNDFQKGDIAEGYSVSREKKESFPLTVTSAQKNPTAFYLCASSMKGKGQFFGPGTRLTVL.

J is TRBJ1-2 and V is TRBV19, with D hard to call. Deletions cut 4 bases from V and 3 bases from J, with 6 bases between. The CDR3 spans 12 residues. From germline, CDR1 is LNHDA and CDR2 SQIVND (reference sequence). In nucleotides, the CDR3 is TGTGCCAGTAGTAACGGATACTATGGCTACACCTTC. This gives the protein CASSNGYYGYTF.

The J gene is TRBJ2-1, the V gene TRBV7-9, with D perhaps assigned TRBD1 or TRBD2 (6 bases each). This CDR3 region has 14 residues. Germline V gene sequence: CDR1 SEHNR, CDR2 FQNEAQ (reference sequence). The V end lost 5 bases, the J end lost 2 bases, and 10 bases lay between the germline ends. This CDR3 reads CASSRGGTYNEQFF. The CDR3 region has the DNA TGTGCCAGCAGCCGAGGGGGGACCTACAATGAGCAGTTCTTC.

The rearrangement links TRBV28 to TRBJ2-1, with D possibly TRBD2 on 6 matching bases. Trimming removed 2 bases at V and 1 base at J, with 12 bases between. Germline V gene lookup returns CDR1 MDHEN and CDR2 SYDVKM. CDR3 length: 16 amino acids. CDR3 residues: CASSLDFSGSYNEQFF. In DNA form, the CDR3 reads TGTGCCAGCAGTTTAGATTTTAGCGGATCCTACAATGAGCAGTTCTTC.

The V gene is TRBV3-1 (or the pseudogene TRBV3-2), the J gene TRBJ2-1, with TRBD2 matching over 8 bases. Per germline, CDR1 LGHDT and CDR2 YNNKEL (reference sequence). Trimming took 4 bases from V and 2 from J; bases not matched to a gene: 4. This CDR3 region has 15 residues. The CDR3 spells CASSPSTSAYNEQFF. The CDR3 nucleotides read TGTGCCAGCAGCCCGTCGACTAGCGCCTACAATGAGCAGTTCTTC.

The chain joins TRBV7-2 to TRBJ2-3; tentative D call: TRBD2 (6 bases). Trimming shortened V by 2 bases and J by 6 bases, and 9 bases separated the two germline ends. CDR1 and CDR2 from the germline V gene are SGHTA and FQGNSA. The CDR3 consists of 13 residues. The CDR3 protein is CASSLLRGDTQYF. The CDR3 nucleotides are TGTGCCAGCAGCTTATTACGGGGGGATACGCAGTATTTT.

The J gene is TRBJ1-1, the V gene TRBV6-5; tentatively, D is TRBD1 (6 bases). The V gene's germline CDR1 is MNHEY and CDR2 SVGAGI. This CDR3 comprises 14 residues. V shed 5 bases and J shed 6 bases, with 16 bases lying between them. DNA of the CDR3: TGTGCCAGCAGTCCCCGGGGGGGCAAGGCTGAAGCTTTCTTT. It yields the protein CASSPRGGKAEAFF.

The chain uses TRBV7-8 and TRBJ2-1, with 11 nucleotides matching TRBD2. CDR1 and CDR2 (germline): SGHVS, FQNEAQ. V was pared by 5 bases and J by 1 base, with 25 bases of the junction left unmatched. This CDR3 has 23 amino acids. This CDR3 is CASSQKSAGLAGGSGRSYNEQFF. Here the CDR3 DNA reads TGTGCCAGCAGCCAGAAATCGGCGGGATTAGCGGGAGGGTCTGGGAGGTCCTACAATGAGCAGTTCTTC.

This chain connects TRBV29-1 to TRBJ1-2; D is perhaps TRBD1 (5 bases). From germline, CDR1 is SQVTM and CDR2 ANQGSEA. CDR3 size: 13 residues. Trimming removed 2 bases from V and 6 bases from J, with 13 bases in between. The CDR3 loop is CSVESGAGHGYTF. CDR3 nucleotides: TGCAGCGTTGAAAGTGGGGCGGGTCATGGCTACACCTTC.

J is TRBJ2-6 and V is TRBV21-1; TRBD2, the table's D call, was not compared with the DNA. TRBV21-1 is marked as a pseudogene. The CDR3 sequence is 18 residues long. The CDR3, as DNA: TGTGCCAGCATACCTCTCGGGGGGGGACACTCTGGGGCCAACGTCCTGACTTTC. Its translation is CASIPLGGGHSGANVLTF.

CDR3 residues: CASSLVAGIGELFF. CDR3 sequence (DNA): TGTGCCAGCAGCTTAGTAGCGGGGATTGGGGAGCTGTTTTTT. V gene TRBV7-6 combines with J gene TRBJ2-2; TRBD2 aligns across 8 bases. Unmatched junction bases numbered 3, after V lost 1 base and J lost 8 bases. From germline, CDR1 is SGHVS and CDR2 FNYEAQ. This CDR3 has 14 amino acids.

The chain joins TRBV18 to TRBJ2-7; D assignment may be TRBD1 or TRBD2 (5 bases each). This CDR3 comprises 14 residues. Germline V gene data show CDR1 as KGHSH and CDR2 as LQKENI. V was shortened by 6 bases and J by 1 base, with 13 bases between the two germline ends. CDR3: CASSGGITSYEQYF. In DNA, the CDR3 is TGTGCCAGCTCTGGGGGAATCACTTCCTACGAGCAGTACTTC.